The present entry profiles one TCR beta chain with its context. The antigen remains undetermined. In the PCR, 60 Vbeta and 13 Jbeta primers were used. Clones were sequenced by immunoSEQ multiplex PCR, and TCRdb holds only the in-frame ones, with some missing. The sample records about 190,000 clones, 87% being singletons. The data belong to a study of cytomegalovirus exposure and HLA in healthy donors. Overall study findings and caveats: Researchers catalogued approximately 170 TCR beta chains as cytomegalovirus-associated. Presence/absence analyses treated sequencing depth as roughly uniform across donors.

J gave up 5 bases and V 1 base, and 3 bases lay outside the gene matches. Germline-derived CDR1 and CDR2 are LGHNA and YNFKEQ. There are 15 residues in the CDR3. Sequenced material: PBMCs. This clonotype was sampled from a man aged 30 to 39 in good health and CMV-seronegative. The chain links TRBV4-2 to TRBJ1-1, with 11 bases fitting TRBD1. CDR3 nucleotides: TGTGCCAGCAGCCAAGCCGGGACAGGGGGGACTGAAGCTTTCTTT. Encoded protein: CASSQAGTGGTEAFF.